The 30 T cell receptor beta chains below all came from one sample that was sequenced in a study of OX40 agonist ivuxolimab in advanced cancers. Sequenced by immunoSEQ multiplex PCR; TCRdb stores in-frame clones only, minus some. The repertoire consists of more than 100,000 clones, with around nine tenths occurring once and the leading ten covering 0.9% to 1.2%. This sample comprised CD4+ or CD8+ T cells sorted from blood, obtained in a trial of the OX40 agonist ivuxolimab. The receptors here all came from an adult with an advanced solid tumor such as melanoma, head and neck, liver or kidney cancer.

The rearrangement links TRBV28 to TRBJ1-2; D gene unclear. Germline loops: CDR1 MDHEN, CDR2 SYDVKM. The CDR3 is 14 residues long. Trimming took 6 bases from V and 3 from J, leaving 14 bases between them. The CDR3 reads CASSSDPSDYGYTF. In DNA, the CDR3 is TGTGCCAGCAGCTCCGACCCCAGCGACTATGGCTACACCTTC.

The gene calls are TRBV5-4 and TRBJ2-5; D gene uncertain. Trimming pared 0 bases from V and 4 bases from J, leaving 7 bases between. The CDR3 consists of 13 residues. The germline CDR1 and CDR2 sequences are SGHNT and YYREEE (reference sequence). CDR3 in amino acids: CASSLGRVETQYF. The CDR3 nucleotides read TGTGCCAGCAGCTTGGGACGGGTAGAGACCCAGTACTTC.

The rearrangement uses TRBV18 and TRBJ1-1; D gene uncertain. Between the trimmed V and J ends, which lost 1 base and 1 base, there was a span of 10 bases. This CDR3 spans 15 amino acids. CDR1 and CDR2 from the germline V gene are KGHSH and LQKENI. DNA of the CDR3: TGTGCCAGCTCACCACTGGGTCAGGCGAACACTGAAGCTTTCTTT. Protein: CASSPLGQANTEAFF.

This clone was picked up one time. The junction does not match germline at one end; this may be a read error. The genes are TRBV7-7 and TRBJ2-7; 9 bases line up with TRBD1. Germline V lookup: CDR1 SSHAT, CDR2 FNYEAQ (reference sequence). The CDR3 contains 15 residues. This CDR3 reads CASSHPQSTGGEQYF. The CDR3 bases are TGTGCTAGCAGCCACCCGCAATCGACAGGGGGGGAGCAGTACTTC.

This rearrangement joins TRBV6-1 to TRBJ1-2; D is ambiguous. The CDR3 consists of 14 residues. The V end was cut by 2 bases, the J end by 3 bases, with 10 bases between. Germline V gene lookup returns CDR1 MNHNS and CDR2 SASEGT. The chain's CDR3 is CASSESLLDYGYTF. The CDR3 nucleotides are TGTGCCAGCAGTGAATCCTTACTAGACTATGGCTACACCTTC.

The gene calls are TRBV4-3 and TRBJ2-1; D is uncertain. Germline V lookup: CDR1 LGHNA, CDR2 YSLEER. The CDR3 has 14 amino acids. V was pared by 9 bases and J by 7 bases, with 19 bases between. The CDR3 DNA reads TGCGCCAGTACCTATTCGGGTTTAGGGAATGAGCAGTTCTTC. Encoded protein: CASTYSGLGNEQFF.

This CDR3 reads CASSISPDSRLYEQYF. CDR3 sequence (DNA): TGTGCCAGTAGTATATCACCCGACTCACGCCTCTACGAGCAGTACTTC. The chain links TRBV19 to TRBJ2-7; the D is unclear. Germline lookup yields CDR1 LNHDA and CDR2 SQIVND (reference sequence). The germline V and J ends were trimmed by 2 bases and 3 bases, with 17 bases remaining between them. The CDR3 spans 16 residues.

Remarks on this clone: Because the CDR3's place on the DNA is in doubt, the DNA is left out and the CDR3 is given as listed by TCRdb. J is TRBJ2-7 and V is TRBV7-9; no check of the table's D call, TRBD1, against the DNA was made. Germline V gene data show CDR1 as SEHNR and CDR2 as FQNEAQ (reference sequence). The CDR3 has 12 residues if both end residues are counted. CDR3 residues: CASSLDFGQGNF.

The rearrangement links TRBV9 to TRBJ2-7, with D perhaps matching TRBD2 (5 bases). Trimming pared 0 bases from V and 5 bases from J, leaving 18 bases between. Germline CDR1 is SGDLS and CDR2 is YYNGEE. The CDR3 loop spans 16 amino acids. CDR3 protein: CASSVGASQVSHEQYF. The CDR3 coding sequence is TGTGCCAGCAGCGTAGGGGCTAGCCAGGTTAGCCACGAGCAGTACTTC. Complete variable domain (other parts from reference TRBV9 and TRBJ2-7): DSGVTQTPKHLITATGQRVTLRCSPRSGDLSVYWYQQSLDQGLQFLIQYYNGEERAKGNILERFSAQQFPDLHSELNLSSLELGDSALYFCASSVGASQVSHEQYFGPGTRLTVT.

This clone was found once. This CDR3 is CASSYRRGETQYF. The DNA of the CDR3 is TGTGCCAGCAGTTACAGGCGTGGAGAGACCCAGTACTTC. This chain uses TRBV6-5 with TRBJ2-5; D is unclear. There are 13 residues in the CDR3. The germline V and J ends were trimmed by 2 bases and 4 bases, with 8 bases remaining between them. CDR1 MNHEY and CDR2 SVGAGI come from the germline V gene.

A single count supports this clone. The J gene is TRBJ2-6, the V gene TRBV18; D gene ambiguous. V was cut by 2 bases and J by 0 bases, with 11 bases left in between. CDR1 is KGHSH, CDR2 LQKENI, per germline. This CDR3 is built from 17 residues. The CDR3 nucleotides read TGTGCCAGCTCACCATTGCCATGGAGCTCTGGGGCCAACGTCCTGACTTTC. Protein product: CASSPLPWSSGANVLTF. Based on the CDR3 plus reference TRBV18 and TRBJ2-6, the full variable domain is NAGVMQNPRHLVRRRGQEARLRCSPMKGHSHVYWYRQLPEEGLKFMVYLQKENIIDESGMPKERFSAEFPKEGPSILRIQQVVRGDSAAYFCASSPLPWSSGANVLTFGAGSRLTVL.

The count of this clone is one. This chain joins TRBV7-8 and TRBJ1-1; D remains unclear. Germline V gene sequence: CDR1 SGHVS, CDR2 FQNEAQ. V was pared by 6 bases and J by 3 bases, with 14 bases between. The CDR3 sequence is 14 residues long. The CDR3 region is CASSPMAVHTEAFF. The CDR3, as DNA: TGTGCCAGCAGTCCGATGGCGGTCCACACTGAAGCTTTCTTT.

The J gene is TRBJ1-2, the V gene TRBV6-6; D possibly corresponds to TRBD1 (6 bases). Trimming removed 5 bases from V and 8 bases from J, with 18 bases in between. The CDR3 runs 14 residues. Germline CDR1 is MNHNY and CDR2 is SVGAGI (reference sequence). CDR3 loop: CASSPGSQGRGYTF. The DNA of the CDR3 is TGTGCCAGCAGTCCCGGATCACAGGGAAGGGGCTACACCTTC.

The V call is TRBV5-1, the J call TRBJ2-1; a weak D match, TRBD1 (6 bases). Trimming pared 2 bases from V and 0 bases from J, leaving 12 bases between. CDR1 is SGHRS and CDR2 is YFSETQ in the germline V gene. The CDR3 loop spans 16 amino acids. In DNA, the CDR3 is TGCGCCAGCAGCTTTAACACAGGGAGCTCCTACAATGAGCAGTTCTTC. Translation gives CASSFNTGSSYNEQFF.

The chain has TRBV27 and TRBJ2-7; D may be TRBD1 (5 bases). Trimming cost V 2 bases and J 4 bases, with 12 bases left between them. This CDR3 contains 14 residues. The germline V gene encodes CDR1 MNHEY and CDR2 SMNVEV (reference sequence). CDR3 amino acids: CASSLAARAYEQYF. The CDR3 DNA is TGTGCCAGCAGTTTAGCGGCCAGGGCTTACGAGCAGTACTTC.

The CDR3 here is CASSDLSGDTEAFF. The CDR3 nucleotides read TGTGCCAGCAGTGATCTTTCCGGGGACACTGAAGCTTTCTTT. The rearrangement uses TRBV2 and TRBJ1-1; no reliable D call. This CDR3 region has 14 residues. V lost 3 bases, J lost 3 bases, and 11 bases lay in between. CDR1 is SNHLY, CDR2 FYNNEI, per germline.

The V gene is TRBV11-2, the J gene TRBJ1-1; D call uncertain. V dropped 4 bases and J dropped 5 bases, with 11 bases sitting between them. The CDR3 is made up of 13 amino acids. The germline gives CDR1 SGHAT, CDR2 FQNNGV. The CDR3, as DNA: TGTGCCAGCAGCTACTTCGAGCGAACTGAAGCTTTCTTT. Translating gives CASSYFERTEAFF.

This chain joins TRBV11-2 and TRBJ1-5, with TRBD1 matching 10 bases. After removal of 5 bases from V and 2 bases from J, the junction contained 6 bases not matched to a gene. The CDR3 covers 16 residues. Germline CDR1 and CDR2: SGHAT and FQNNGV. CDR3 bases: TGTGCCAGCAGCCCTAGCGGGACAGGGGGCAATCAGCCCCAGCATTTT. This encodes CASSPSGTGGNQPQHF.

The chain employs TRBV11-3 and TRBJ1-1; TRBD1 is a possible D gene (5 bases). This CDR3 contains 14 residues. With 5 bases removed from V and 1 base from J, the gap between germline ends came to 11 bases. Germline CDR1 and CDR2: SGHNT and YENEEA. CDR3 residues: CASSRGVWNTEAFF. For the CDR3, the DNA is TGTGCCAGCAGCCGAGGGGTCTGGAACACTGAAGCTTTCTTT.

The rearrangement links TRBV6-5 to TRBJ2-2; D call uncertain. Trimming cost V 0 bases and J 6 bases, with 5 bases left between them. Germline V CDR1 and CDR2: MNHEY, SVGAGI. The CDR3 loop spans 13 amino acids. The CDR3, as DNA: TGTGCCAGCAGTTACTCAGGGCCCGGGGAGCTGTTTTTT. It specifies CASSYSGPGELFF.

The chain carries TRBV5-6 and TRBJ1-5, with D hard to call. Trimming removed 0 bases from V and 0 bases from J, with 13 bases in between. This CDR3 comprises 17 residues. Germline loops: CDR1 SGHDT, CDR2 YYEEEE. CDR3 nucleotides: TGTGCCAGCAGCTTGGCCGGTAGACAATATAGCAATCAGCCCCAGCATTTT. Translating gives CASSLAGRQYSNQPQHF.

The chain uses TRBV11-3 and TRBJ1-1, with TRBD1 matching over 9 bases. J gave up 6 bases and V 5 bases, and 4 bases lay outside the gene matches. CDR1 is SGHNT and CDR2 is YENEEA in the germline V gene. This CDR3 is 13 amino acids long. CDR3: CASSLRQGAEAFF. The CDR3 DNA reads TGTGCCAGCAGCCTACGACAGGGGGCTGAAGCTTTCTTT.

The J gene is TRBJ2-1, the V gene TRBV18; perhaps TRBD2 as D (6 bases). The CDR3 covers 13 residues. The V and J ends lost 5 bases and 8 bases respectively, with 13 bases between them. Germline CDR1 reads KGHSH; CDR2 reads LQKENI. CDR3 residues: CASSTSNGDEQFF. In DNA, the CDR3 is TGTGCCAGCTCAACTAGCAATGGGGATGAGCAGTTCTTC.

The chain links TRBV18 to TRBJ2-5; D ambiguous. Trimming shortened V by 5 bases and J by 2 bases, and 9 bases separated the two germline ends. Germline-derived CDR1 and CDR2 are KGHSH and LQKENI. There are 13 residues in the CDR3. This CDR3 reads CASSSAQQETQYF. In DNA, the CDR3 is TGTGCCAGCTCATCGGCCCAGCAAGAGACCCAGTACTTC.

The chain has TRBV10-3 and TRBJ2-1, with TRBD2 matching 9 bases. The CDR3 runs to 16 residues. Germline values: CDR1 ENHRY, CDR2 SYGVKD. The ends lost 8 bases at V and 8 bases at J; junction bases unmatched: 16. The CDR3 here is CAILNPVAGVFHEQFF. CDR3 in DNA: TGTGCCATCCTGAACCCGGTAGCGGGAGTATTCCATGAGCAGTTCTTC.

The V call is TRBV9, the J call TRBJ2-5, with D possibly TRBD2 on 5 matching bases. Gene TRBJ2-7 matches the end of the DNA better, so the J call may be wrong. CDR1 SGDLS and CDR2 YYNGEE come from the germline V gene. The CDR3 sequence is 15 residues long. The DNA for the CDR3 is TGTGCCAGCAGCGTATCCAGCGGAAGCTCCTACGAGCAGTACTTC. Its translation: CASSVSSGSSYEQYF.

This chain links TRBV7-9 with TRBJ2-1; no reliable D call. V lost 7 bases and J 2 bases, leaving 9 bases between the germline ends. CDR1 and CDR2 from the germline V gene are SEHNR and FQNEAQ (reference sequence). This CDR3 is built from 13 residues. CDR3 protein: CASKLPAYNEQFF. CDR3 bases: TGTGCCAGCAAATTGCCAGCCTACAATGAGCAGTTCTTC. Complete variable domain (other parts from reference TRBV7-9 and TRBJ2-1): DTGVSQNPRHKITKRGQNVTFRCDPISEHNRLYWYRQTLGQGPEFLTYFQNEAQLEKSRLLSDRFSAERPKGSFSTLEIQRTEQGDSAMYLCASKLPAYNEQFFGPGTRLTVL.

The CDR3 loop reads CASSEAGLGETQYF. The CDR3 nucleotides are TGTGCCAGCAGTGAAGCGGGACTAGGGGAGACCCAGTACTTC. V gene TRBV6-1 combines with J gene TRBJ2-5, with 8 bases aligning to TRBD2. Germline V gene lookup returns CDR1 MNHNS and CDR2 SASEGT. Trimming removed 0 bases from V and 5 bases from J; junction bases left unmatched: 2. The CDR3 length is 14 residues.

The chain is built from TRBV5-1 and TRBJ2-7, with 10 bases that match TRBD2. This CDR3 has 15 amino acids. Germline CDR1 is SGHRS and CDR2 is YFSETQ. Trimming at V came to 0 bases and at J to 1 base, leaving 1 base not matched to a gene. The CDR3 bases are TGCGCCAGCAGCTTGGTAGCGGGAGGTTCCTACGAGCAGTACTTC. This translates into CASSLVAGGSYEQYF.

The genes are TRBV5-4 and TRBJ1-2, with D perhaps TRBD1 (5 bases). From germline, CDR1 is SGHNT and CDR2 YYREEE (reference sequence). This CDR3 region has 15 residues. V dropped 0 bases and J dropped 4 bases, with 13 bases sitting between them. The CDR3 protein is CASSLAGGGTYGYTF. CDR3 bases: TGTGCCAGCAGCTTGGCCGGCGGGGGTACCTATGGCTACACCTTC. Looking up the rest from reference TRBV5-4 and TRBJ1-2 gives the full variable domain: ETGVTQSPTHLIKTRGQQVTLRCSSQSGHNTVSWYQQALGQGPQFIFQYYREEENGRGNFPPRFSGLQFPNYSSELNVNALELDDSALYLCASSLAGGGTYGYTFGSGTRLTVV.